A single sample is the source of the 32 T cell receptor beta chains below, sequenced in a study of T-cell reconstitution after alpha-beta-depleted transplantation in children. Unique molecular identifiers were incorporated into the prepared TCRbeta library. TCRdb passed the PCR reads through MiXCR, listing each CDR3 protein once. The sample has 700,000 or so distinct CDR3 sequences; approximately 14% are singletons. The input for sequencing was PBMCs, taken before TCRalphabeta/CD19-depleted stem cell transplant. These receptors were taken from a girl between 2 and 10 years old with congenital amegakaryocytic thrombocytopenia, due to receive a stem cell transplant.

The rearrangement uses TRBV5-1 and TRBJ2-1; 11 bases map to TRBD2. V trimming: 2 bases; J trimming: 9 bases; junction bases outside the gene matches: 10. CDR1 and CDR2 (germline): SGHRS, YFSETQ. The CDR3 contains 16 residues. The CDR3 loop reads CASSFLTSGIRGEQFF. CDR3 nucleotide sequence: TGCGCCAGCAGCTTCTTGACTAGCGGGATAAGGGGTGAGCAGTTCTTC.

For the CDR3, the DNA is TGTGCCAGCAGCCTGAAGATGAGCTCCTACAATGAGCAGTTCTTC. Amino acid sequence: CASSLKMSSYNEQFF. The V and J genes are TRBV5-6 and TRBJ2-1, with D uncertain. The CDR3 loop spans 15 amino acids. Trimming pared 4 bases from V and 0 bases from J, leaving 11 bases between. Germline CDR1 SGHDT, CDR2 YYEEEE.

In this sample, this clonotype turned up once. With a much larger clone just one base away, this may be a read error. The chain is built from TRBV5-5 and TRBJ1-1; D not resolved. Between the trimmed V and J ends, which lost 2 bases and 1 base, there was a span of 9 bases. The CDR3 contains 14 residues. Germline CDR1 and CDR2: SGHKS and YYEKEE (reference sequence). The chain's CDR3 is CASSLGSENTEAFF. CDR3 coding DNA: TGTGCCAGCAGCTTAGGATCGGAGAACACTGAAGCTTTCTTT.

J is TRBJ2-3 and V is TRBV2; weak D call: TRBD2 (6 bases). This CDR3 has 15 residues. V was trimmed by 7 bases and J by 3 bases, leaving 17 bases between them. Looked up from germline, CDR1 is SNHLY and CDR2 is FYNNEI. The DNA of the CDR3 is TGTGCCAGCACTCAACCGGGACTCACTACAGATACGCAGTATTTT. Translated: CASTQPGLTTDTQYF.

In DNA form, the CDR3 reads TGTGCCAGCAGCTTAGGGTTCAGGGGGCCACTGATCACCTCCTACAATGAGCAGTTCTTC. Protein sequence: CASSLGFRGPLITSYNEQFF. This rearrangement joins TRBV7-6 to TRBJ2-1, with TRBD1 matching 8 bases. The CDR3 length is 20 residues. Trimming took 1 base from V and 0 from J; bases not matched to a gene: 14. Germline V gene sequence: CDR1 SGHVS, CDR2 FNYEAQ.

In its sample, this clonotype was seen many times. The V gene is TRBV5-1, the J gene TRBJ2-7; perhaps D is TRBD1 or TRBD2 (6 bases each). The V end lost 2 bases, the J end lost 3 bases, and 12 bases lay between the germline ends. Germline V CDR1 and CDR2: SGHRS, YFSETQ. CDR3 length: 14 residues. DNA of the CDR3: TGCGCCAGCAGCTTTGGCGGGACAAACTACGAGCAGTACTTC. It yields the protein CASSFGGTNYEQYF.

This clonotype was observed a handful of times. The chain carries TRBV5-1 and TRBJ2-1; D is uncertain. In germline, CDR1 is SGHRS, CDR2 YFSETQ. This CDR3 contains 15 residues. V lost 0 bases and J lost 6, with 13 bases in between. The CDR3 reads CASSLELRRANEQFF. In DNA, the CDR3 is TGCGCCAGCAGCTTGGAGCTGCGCCGGGCCAATGAGCAGTTCTTC.

This rearrangement joins TRBV6-5 to TRBJ2-3; no firm D call. Trimming shortened V by 4 bases and J by 0 bases, and 8 bases separated the two germline ends. Germline CDR1 MNHEY, CDR2 SVGAGI. The CDR3 loop spans 14 amino acids. CDR3 DNA sequence: TGTGCCAGCAGTTCCCTGACTAGCACAGATACGCAGTATTTT. Its protein product is CASSSLTSTDTQYF.

This clonotype has ten or more counts. The gene calls are TRBV7-8 and TRBJ1-1; TRBD1 might be the D (6 bases). Trimming removed 5 bases at V and 5 bases at J, with 33 bases between. Looked up from germline, CDR1 is SGHVS and CDR2 is FQNEAQ. This CDR3 contains 20 residues. The CDR3 DNA sequence: TGTGCCAGCAGCCCGAGGATCCGGACAGTTAGCCCCCAAGTAAGAACTGAAGCTTTCTTT. Translation: CASSPRIRTVSPQVRTEAFF.

This clonotype was seen at least ten times. The V call is TRBV15, the J call TRBJ1-4, with no clear D. The CDR3 contains 14 residues. V was trimmed by 2 bases and J by 6 bases, leaving 10 bases between them. Per the germline V gene, CDR1 is LNHNV and CDR2 is YYDKDF (reference sequence). The CDR3 region has the DNA TGTGCCACCAGCAGAAGTACTGACTATGAAAAACTGTTTTTT. It yields the protein CATSRSTDYEKLFF.

The gene calls are TRBV20-1 and TRBJ2-1, with D possibly being TRBD1 or TRBD2 (5 bases each). The V gene lost 0 bases and the J gene lost 15 bases, with 27 bases spanning the gap. The CDR3 totals 16 residues. CDR1 is DFQATT and CDR2 is SNEGSKA in the germline V gene (reference sequence). The CDR3 coding sequence is TGCAGTGCTAGAGATCCCGGGACCCTCTCTTATCAAGGACGGTTCTTC. As protein: CSARDPGTLSYQGRFF.

The chain recombines TRBV6-4 with TRBJ2-1, with 13 bases that match TRBD2. The CDR3 runs 20 residues. Germline CDR1 reads MRHNA; CDR2 reads SNTAGT. The ends lost 7 bases at V and 0 bases at J; junction bases unmatched: 15. As DNA, the CDR3 is TGTGCCAGCATGACAAGCGGGACTAGCGGGACCATTAGCTCCTACAATGAGCAGTTCTTC. It specifies CASMTSGTSGTISSYNEQFF.

Many counts were recorded for this clonotype. The chain uses TRBV20-1 and TRBJ2-5; D possibly corresponds to TRBD2 (5 bases). The ends were cut back, 4 bases at V and 5 bases at J, with 11 bases in the middle. The CDR3 spans 12 residues. The germline CDR1 and CDR2 sequences are DFQATT and SNEGSKA (reference sequence). The CDR3 here is CSAITSGETQYF. The CDR3 nucleotides are TGCAGTGCTATCACCTCGGGGGAGACCCAGTACTTC.

At least ten counts were recorded for this clonotype. The CDR3 DNA is TGCGCCAGCAGCTGGGGACAGGGAGTGCAGACCCAGTACTTC. Amino acid sequence: CASSWGQGVQTQYF. The chain is built from TRBV5-1 and TRBJ2-5; 9 nucleotides line up with TRBD1. Germline CDR1 and CDR2: SGHRS and YFSETQ. This CDR3 is 14 amino acids long. V shed 3 bases, J shed 6 bases, and the junction held 6 bases outside the gene matches.

J is TRBJ2-1 and V is TRBV4-1; D unresolved. The V gene's germline CDR1 is MGHRA and CDR2 YSYEKL. The CDR3 runs 16 residues. Trimming took 0 bases from V and 4 from J, leaving 13 bases between them. The CDR3 bases are TGCGCCAGCAGCCAAGAATCGCCAGAGGCTTACAATGAGCAGTTCTTC. It encodes CASSQESPEAYNEQFF.

V is TRBV5-1 and J is TRBJ2-1; 9 nucleotides match TRBD2. CDR1 and CDR2 (germline): SGHRS, YFSETQ. CDR3 length: 16 residues. V shed 0 bases, J shed 5 bases, and the junction held 6 bases outside the gene matches. Here the CDR3 DNA reads TGCGCCAGCAGCTTGGGTGTAGCGGGAGTAGACAATGAGCAGTTCTTC. Translating it yields CASSLGVAGVDNEQFF.

This clonotype occurred many times. This chain connects TRBV5-1 to TRBJ1-2, with D unresolved. Trimming took 6 bases from V and 1 from J, leaving 19 bases between them. This CDR3 contains 16 residues. CDR1 is SGHRS, CDR2 YFSETQ, per germline. The CDR3 protein is CASTSLASGNNYGYTF. The DNA of the CDR3 is TGCGCCAGCACCTCTTTAGCCTCAGGAAATAACTATGGCTACACCTTC.

This clonotype showed up just a few times. The V call is TRBV20-1, the J call TRBJ2-5; no reliable D call. Germline CDR1 DFQATT, CDR2 SNEGSKA (reference sequence). CDR3 size: 13 residues. Trimming pared 3 bases from V and 2 bases from J, leaving 10 bases between. The CDR3 loop reads CSASGLLQETQYF. The CDR3 DNA follows: TGCAGTGCTAGCGGTCTTCTACAAGAGACCCAGTACTTC.

The J gene is TRBJ1-5, the V gene TRBV12-3 or TRBV12-4; the D gene is possibly TRBD1 (6 bases). CDR3 length equals 16 residues. Trimming cost V 3 bases and J 4 bases, with 16 bases left between them. CDR3 sequence (DNA): TGTGCCAGCAGTTTGTTCGCCGGGGGCAGGAATCAGCCCCAGCATTTT. It translates to CASSLFAGGRNQPQHF.

The chain is built from TRBV5-1 and TRBJ1-2; D gene ambiguous. The V and J ends lost 0 bases and 5 bases respectively, with 14 bases between them. This CDR3 has 15 amino acids. CDR1 and CDR2 from the germline V gene are SGHRS and YFSETQ. CDR3 DNA sequence: TGCGCCAGCAGCTTGGAAGTCGGCCTCGGGTATGGCTACACCTTC. Translated: CASSLEVGLGYGYTF.

This clonotype was recorded many times. The V and J genes are TRBV20-1 and TRBJ1-1; a weak D match, TRBD1 (5 bases). Trimming shortened V by 3 bases and J by 1 base, and 15 bases separated the two germline ends. The germline gives CDR1 DFQATT, CDR2 SNEGSKA (reference sequence). This CDR3 comprises 15 residues. Written as DNA, the CDR3 is TGCAGTGCTAGTTCGGTGGGGACGGCGAACACTGAAGCTTTCTTT. Translating gives CSASSVGTANTEAFF.

The table lists this clonotype with many counts. In DNA, the CDR3 is TGCGCCAGCAGCGGGACACTTTATAGCAATCAGCCCCAGCATTTT. It yields the protein CASSGTLYSNQPQHF. The V call is TRBV4-1, the J call TRBJ1-5; D is possibly TRBD1 (6 bases). The V gene's germline CDR1 is MGHRA and CDR2 YSYEKL. The V and J ends lost 5 bases and 0 bases respectively, with 11 bases between them. This CDR3 region has 15 residues.

The chain recombines TRBV7-9 with TRBJ2-3; D gene ambiguous. The CDR3 has 17 residues. Germline assignment: CDR1 SEHNR and CDR2 FQNEAQ (reference sequence). V lost 5 bases, J lost 3 bases, and 21 bases lay in between. CDR3 nucleotides: TGTGCCAGCAGCCCCCCCTTAGGGTCAACCCGGACAGATACGCAGTATTTT. This gives the protein CASSPPLGSTRTDTQYF. The full variable domain, its missing parts supplied by reference TRBV7-9 and TRBJ2-3, is DTGVSQNPRHKITKRGQNVTFRCDPISEHNRLYWYRQTLGQGPEFLTYFQNEAQLEKSRLLSDRFSAERPKGSFSTLEIQRTEQGDSAMYLCASSPPLGSTRTDTQYFGPGTRLTVL.

Many counts were recorded for this clonotype. This chain joins TRBV4-1 and TRBJ2-5; 8 bases fit TRBD2. In germline, CDR1 is MGHRA, CDR2 YSYEKL. This CDR3 has 15 residues. V was pared by 0 bases and J by 8 bases, with 8 bases of the junction left unmatched. The CDR3 DNA is TGCGCCAGCAGCCAAGAGGGGACTAGATTAAGCACCCAGTACTTC. This codes for CASSQEGTRLSTQYF.

The J gene is TRBJ2-2, the V gene TRBV6-5; D gene uncertain. Trimming took off 4 bases at V and 3 bases at J, with 15 bases between the two ends. The CDR3 consists of 16 residues. Looked up from germline, CDR1 is MNHEY and CDR2 is SVGAGI. CDR3 amino acids: CASSLDFPYHTGELFF. Here the CDR3 DNA reads TGTGCCAGCAGTTTAGACTTCCCCTACCACACCGGGGAGCTGTTTTTT.

This clonotype was recorded many times. V gene TRBV20-1 combines with J gene TRBJ2-7, with TRBD2 identical over 9 bases. V lost 5 bases to trimming and J lost 1 base; unmatched junction nucleotides: 3. The CDR3 spans 13 residues. From germline, CDR1 is DFQATT and CDR2 SNEGSKA (reference sequence). The CDR3 sequence: CSACLAGSYEQYF. Here the CDR3 DNA reads TGCAGTGCTTGTCTAGCGGGATCCTACGAGCAGTACTTC.

This clonotype has a handful of counts. The chain carries TRBV11-3 and TRBJ2-3; 10 positions match TRBD2. With V trimmed by 3 bases and J by 2 bases, 5 bases remained unmatched. The CDR3 is 16 amino acids. Germline V gives CDR1 SGHNT, CDR2 YENEEA. The CDR3 DNA reads as TGTGCCAGCAGCTTCCGAGGGACTAGCGACACAGATACGCAGTATTTT. Its translation is CASSFRGTSDTDTQYF. Drawing the rest from reference TRBV11-3 and TRBJ2-3, the complete variable domain is EAGVVQSPRYKIIEKKQPVAFWCNPISGHNTLYWYLQNLGQGPELLIRYENEEAVDDSQLPKDRFSAERLKGVDSTLKIQPAELGDSAVYLCASSFRGTSDTDTQYFGPGTRLTVL.

The sample holds many counts of this clonotype. The chain couples TRBV20-1 to TRBJ1-2; D is unclear. The CDR3 spans 14 residues. V was shortened by 0 bases and J by 0 bases, with 8 bases between the two germline ends. Germline CDR1 DFQATT, CDR2 SNEGSKA (reference sequence). CDR3 in DNA: TGCAGTGCTAGAGATATCACAGCTAACTATGGCTACACCTTC. The encoded protein is CSARDITANYGYTF.

This clonotype has at least ten counts. The chain combines TRBV7-8 with TRBJ2-3; possible D gene TRBD1, 6 bases. CDR1 SGHVS and CDR2 FQNEAQ come from the germline V gene. Deletions cut 7 bases from V and 0 bases from J, with 14 bases between. The CDR3 spans 15 residues. The CDR3 sequence is CASTKTGLSTDTQYF. The CDR3 DNA reads as TGTGCCAGCACCAAGACAGGCCTTAGCACAGATACGCAGTATTTT.

This clonotype has a handful of counts. This chain connects TRBV20-1 to TRBJ1-3, with TRBD1 matching 7 bases. Germline CDR1 DFQATT, CDR2 SNEGSKA (reference sequence). Losses at the gene ends were 0 bases for V and 0 bases for J; bases not matched to a gene: 2. The CDR3 spans 15 residues. CDR3 nucleotide sequence: TGCAGTGCTAGAGACCGGACAGGCTCTGGAAACACCATATATTTT. It codes for CSARDRTGSGNTIYF.

This clonotype was seen many times. CDR3 sequence reads: CASSQGQAGANIQYF. CDR3 bases: TGTGCCAGCAGCCAAGGTCAAGCGGGGGCTAACATTCAGTACTTC. The chain is built from TRBV3-1 and TRBJ2-4, with 8 bases lining up with TRBD2. V was clipped by 1 base and J by 7 bases; unmatched bases: 6. This CDR3 has 15 residues. Germline lookup yields CDR1 LGHDT and CDR2 YNNKEL (reference sequence). The full variable domain, completed using reference TRBV3-1 and TRBJ2-4, is DTAVSQTPKYLVTQMGNDKSIKCEQNLGHDTMYWYKQDSKKFLKIMFSYNNKELIINETVPNRFSPKSPDKAHLNLHINSLELGDSAVYFCASSQGQAGANIQYFGAGTRLSVL.

This chain links TRBV7-7 with TRBJ2-5; perhaps TRBD2 as D (5 bases). This CDR3 comprises 15 residues. Germline lookup yields CDR1 SSHAT and CDR2 FNYEAQ (reference sequence). Trimming stripped 3 bases from V and 3 bases from J, with 14 bases between. CDR3 DNA: TGTGCCAGCAGCTTTGGGGTCAGCGGAAAAGAGACCCAGTACTTC. Amino acid sequence: CASSFGVSGKETQYF.